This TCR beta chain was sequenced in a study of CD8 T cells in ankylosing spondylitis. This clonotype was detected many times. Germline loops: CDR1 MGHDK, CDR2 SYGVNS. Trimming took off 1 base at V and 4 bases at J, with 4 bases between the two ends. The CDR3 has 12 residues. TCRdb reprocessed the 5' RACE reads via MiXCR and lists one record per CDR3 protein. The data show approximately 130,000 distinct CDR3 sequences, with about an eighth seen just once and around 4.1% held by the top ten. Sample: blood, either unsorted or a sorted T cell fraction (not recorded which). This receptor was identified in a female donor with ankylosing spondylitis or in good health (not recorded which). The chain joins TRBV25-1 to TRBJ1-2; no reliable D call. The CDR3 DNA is TGTGCCAGCAGTGAATGGCCCTATGGCTACACCTTC. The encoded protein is CASSEWPYGYTF.